This is a list of T cell receptor beta chains from one sample in a study of T cell repertoires in cytomegalovirus infection. In TCRdb, the reads were re-called with MiXCR into one record per CDR3 protein. Counted here are 130,000 or so distinct CDR3 sequences, roughly 6% occurring once; the ten biggest clones make up 15% to 20%. The sample was PBMCs. The receptors come from a human donor in good health (CMV status not recorded). Some clones in this sample may be carry-over from other donors' samples. Both conserved end residues are trimmed from each CDR3.

CDR3	length	V	J
ASSLEGGRINTEAF	14	TRBV7-2	TRBJ1-1
ASSAGTWAAGNGYT	14	TRBV12-3/TRBV12-4	TRBJ1-2
ASTWIKCRLPYSNQPQH	17	TRBV7-6	TRBJ1-5
ASSPWGYGEVSPLH	14	TRBV7-2	TRBJ1-6
ATTTGLRENIQY	12	TRBV10-3	TRBJ2-4
ASSLTGLNNQPQH	13	TRBV7-8	TRBJ1-5
ASRQGLGYGYT	11	TRBV7-2	TRBJ1-2
ASSERDRTEAF	11	TRBV2	TRBJ1-1
ASMEGDQPQH	10	TRBV28	TRBJ1-5
ASSLAAVGDYNEQF	14	TRBV5-1	TRBJ2-1
ASSLVGRTMPRNTEAF	16	TRBV5-5	TRBJ1-1
ASSLGRTRGETQY	13	TRBV7-6	TRBJ2-5
SADSGTGREKLF	12	TRBV20-1	TRBJ1-4
ASIQFQQY	8	TRBV6-2/TRBV6-3	TRBJ2-7
ASSVRHLSTGNTIY	14	TRBV19	TRBJ1-3